This TCR beta chain came from a study of cytotoxic CD8 clonotypes in ibrutinib-treated CLL. About the research overall: Median treatment time before response sampling was 12 months, range 6 to 36.

The study, taken as a whole, reports: Baseline clonality exceeded age-matched healthy donors and tracked circulating CD8+ T-cell counts. Public clonotypes were rare and shrank or held steady on treatment.

Germline V CDR1 and CDR2: MNHEY, SVGAGI. CDR3 length: 15 residues. V gave up 6 bases and J gave up 2 bases, with 16 bases separating them. To note about this clone: Its specificity is unknown.

TCRdb's table, derived via immunoSEQ multiplex PCR, lists solely in-frame clones and lacks some. The table has about 30,000 clones, approximately 57% seen once. J is TRBJ2-5 and V is TRBV6-5; D possibly matches TRBD1 or TRBD2 (6 bases each). The sequencing used PBMCs, collected before ibrutinib treatment. The sequence came from a human donor with chronic lymphocytic leukemia. The CDR3 DNA reads as TGTGCCAGCAGCCCAATGGGGGGCGGGCAAGAGACCCAGTACTTC. Its protein is CASSPMGGGQETQYF.